This TCR beta chain emerged from a study of cytomegalovirus exposure and HLA in healthy donors. The CDR3 is made up of 18 amino acids. V dropped 3 bases and J dropped 4 bases, with 21 bases sitting between them. Per germline, CDR1 MGHDK and CDR2 SYGVNS. This clone was counted only a few times. Its antigen is not known. Study-wide results and limits: Later genetic work tied a missense DCLRE1C variant to beta-chain V and J trimming. In most subjects, TCR beta sequences reportedly gave accurate predictions of HLA-A and HLA-B alleles. A few V segments could not be told apart, such as TRBV6-2 and TRBV6-3, and were left out.

PCR employed 60 Vbeta and 13 Jbeta primers. In the source study's methods: Later, some 79 million unique TCR beta chains were counted in an analysis, and 10 million to 12 million of them were shared. Produced via immunoSEQ multiplex PCR; TCRdb's table is partial and in-frame only. That table gives V, J and clone size, and the DNA gave D and trimming. This table holds 180,000 or so clones, about 79% found once. The rearrangement uses TRBV25-1 and TRBJ2-2, with D possibly being TRBD1 (6 bases). The clonotype was recovered from a man aged 45-60 years in good health and CMV-seropositive. Sequenced input: PBMCs. The CDR3 coding sequence is TGTGCCAGCAGTGACCCGTTGGGAACAGGGTGGACCACCGGGGAGCTGTTTTTT. This sequence encodes CASSDPLGTGWTTGELFF.